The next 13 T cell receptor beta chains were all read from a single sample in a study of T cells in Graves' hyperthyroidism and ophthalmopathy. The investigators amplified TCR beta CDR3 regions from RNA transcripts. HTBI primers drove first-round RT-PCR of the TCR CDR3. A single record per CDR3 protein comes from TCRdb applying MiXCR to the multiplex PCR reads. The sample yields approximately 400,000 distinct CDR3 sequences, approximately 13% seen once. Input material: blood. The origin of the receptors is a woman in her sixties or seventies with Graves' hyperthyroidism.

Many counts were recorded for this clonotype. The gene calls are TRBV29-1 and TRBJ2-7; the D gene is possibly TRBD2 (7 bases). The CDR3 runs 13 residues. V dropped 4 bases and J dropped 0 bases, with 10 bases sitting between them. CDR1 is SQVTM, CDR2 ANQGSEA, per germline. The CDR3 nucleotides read TGCAGCGTTGTGGGGGGGCTCTCCTACGAGCAGTACTTC. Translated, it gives CSVVGGLSYEQYF.

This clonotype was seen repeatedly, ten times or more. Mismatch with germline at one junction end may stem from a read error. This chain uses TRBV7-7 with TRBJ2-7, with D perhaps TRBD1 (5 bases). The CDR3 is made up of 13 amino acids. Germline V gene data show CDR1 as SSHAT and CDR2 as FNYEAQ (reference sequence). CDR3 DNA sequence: TGTGCTAGCAGCCCAGGACACCTCGGCGAGCAGTACTTC. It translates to CASSPGHLGEQYF.

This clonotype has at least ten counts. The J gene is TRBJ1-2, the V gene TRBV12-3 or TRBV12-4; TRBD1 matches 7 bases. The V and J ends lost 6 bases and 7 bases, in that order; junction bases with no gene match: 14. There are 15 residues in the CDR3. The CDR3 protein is CASRRSGQFGGGYTF. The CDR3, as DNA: TGTGCCAGCAGGAGATCGGGACAGTTTGGTGGTGGCTACACCTTC.

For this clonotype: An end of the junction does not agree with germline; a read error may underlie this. The CDR3 region is CVSSQFLAVTAGMQYF. The CDR3 DNA reads as TGTGTCAGCAGCCAGTTCCTAGCGGTAACGGCGGGTATGCAGTATTTT. V gene TRBV11-2 combines with J gene TRBJ2-3, with 7 nucleotides matching TRBD2. This CDR3 spans 16 amino acids. The germline V gene has CDR1 SGHAT and CDR2 FQNNGV.

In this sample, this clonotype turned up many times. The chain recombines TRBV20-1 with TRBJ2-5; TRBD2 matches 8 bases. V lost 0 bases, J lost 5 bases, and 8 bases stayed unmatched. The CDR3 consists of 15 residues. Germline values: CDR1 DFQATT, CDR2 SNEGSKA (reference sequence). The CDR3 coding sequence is TGCAGTGCTAGAGATACGGGAGGGCAGGGGGAGACCCAGTACTTC. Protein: CSARDTGGQGETQYF.

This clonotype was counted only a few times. Here the CDR3 DNA reads TGTGCCAGCAGCTACCAGTACCAAGAGACCCAGTACTTC. The encoded protein is CASSYQYQETQYF. This chain uses TRBV27 with TRBJ2-5; D unclear. There are 13 residues in the CDR3. V shed 6 bases and J shed 0 bases, with 8 bases lying between them. From germline, CDR1 is MNHEY and CDR2 SMNVEV (reference sequence).

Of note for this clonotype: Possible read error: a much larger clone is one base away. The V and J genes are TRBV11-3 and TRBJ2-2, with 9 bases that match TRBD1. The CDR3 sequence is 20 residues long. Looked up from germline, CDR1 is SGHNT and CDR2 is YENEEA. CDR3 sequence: CASSSFFSGTGIANTGGLFF. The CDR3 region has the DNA TGTGCCAGCAGCTCCTTCTTTTCCGGGACAGGGATCGCGAACACCGGGGGGCTGTTTTTT.

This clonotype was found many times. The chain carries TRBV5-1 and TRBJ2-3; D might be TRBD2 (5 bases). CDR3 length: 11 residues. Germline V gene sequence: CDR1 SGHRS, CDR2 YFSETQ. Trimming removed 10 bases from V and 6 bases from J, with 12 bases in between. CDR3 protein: CASQRADTQYF. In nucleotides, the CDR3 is TGCGCCTCACAGAGGGCGGATACGCAGTATTTT.

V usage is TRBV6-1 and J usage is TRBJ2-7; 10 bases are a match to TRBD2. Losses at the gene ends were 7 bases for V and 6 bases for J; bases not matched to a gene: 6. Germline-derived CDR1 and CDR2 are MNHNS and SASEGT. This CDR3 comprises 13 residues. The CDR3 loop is CASNLAGDGEQYF. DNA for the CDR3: TGTGCCAGCAATCTAGCGGGAGACGGCGAGCAGTACTTC.

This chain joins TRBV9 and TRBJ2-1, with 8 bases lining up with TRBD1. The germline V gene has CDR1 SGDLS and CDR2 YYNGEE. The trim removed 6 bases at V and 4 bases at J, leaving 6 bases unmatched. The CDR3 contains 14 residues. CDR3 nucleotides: TGTGCCAGCACAGGACAGGGCAGATACAATGAGCAGTTCTTC. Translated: CASTGQGRYNEQFF.

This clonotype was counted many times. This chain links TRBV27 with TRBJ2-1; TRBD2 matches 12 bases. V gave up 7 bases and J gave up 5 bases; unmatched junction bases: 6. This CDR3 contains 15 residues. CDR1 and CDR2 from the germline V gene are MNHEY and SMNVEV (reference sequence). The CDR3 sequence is CASTSGRAGDNEQFF. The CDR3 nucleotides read TGTGCCAGCACTAGCGGGAGGGCCGGAGACAATGAGCAGTTCTTC.

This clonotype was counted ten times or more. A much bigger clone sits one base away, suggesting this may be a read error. Here the CDR3 reads CASSATSGGYNEQFF. DNA for the CDR3: TGTGCCAGCAGCGCGACTAGCGGGGGCTACAATGAGCAGTTCTTC. V is TRBV7-9 and J is TRBJ2-1; 12 positions agree with TRBD2. Trimming took 5 bases from V and 3 from J; bases not matched to a gene: 2. This CDR3 has 15 amino acids. Germline V lookup: CDR1 SEHNR, CDR2 FQNEAQ (reference sequence).

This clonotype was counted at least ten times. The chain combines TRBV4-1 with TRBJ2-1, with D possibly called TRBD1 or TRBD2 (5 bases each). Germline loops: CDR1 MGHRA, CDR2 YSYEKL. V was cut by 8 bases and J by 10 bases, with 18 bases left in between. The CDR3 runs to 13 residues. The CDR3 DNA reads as TGCGCCAGCGCAAGATTGGGGGTACGAGAGCAGTTCTTC. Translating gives CASARLGVREQFF.